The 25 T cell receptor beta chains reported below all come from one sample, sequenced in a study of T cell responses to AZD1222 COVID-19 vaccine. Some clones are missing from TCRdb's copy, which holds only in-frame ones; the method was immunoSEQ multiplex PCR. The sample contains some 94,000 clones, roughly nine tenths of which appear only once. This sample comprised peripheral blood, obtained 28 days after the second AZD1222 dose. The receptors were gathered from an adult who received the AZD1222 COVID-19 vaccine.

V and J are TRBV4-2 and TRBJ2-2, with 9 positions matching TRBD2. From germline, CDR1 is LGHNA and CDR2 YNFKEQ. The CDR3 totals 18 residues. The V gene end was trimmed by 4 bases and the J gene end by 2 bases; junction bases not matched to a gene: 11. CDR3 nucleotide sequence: TGTGCCAGCAGCCCAGAGAACCCGCGGGGGGGTAACACCGGGGAGCTGTTTTTT. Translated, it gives CASSPENPRGGNTGELFF.

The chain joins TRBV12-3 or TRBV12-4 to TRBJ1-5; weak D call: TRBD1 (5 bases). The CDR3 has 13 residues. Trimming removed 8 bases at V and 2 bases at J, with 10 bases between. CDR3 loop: CASARGGNQPQHF. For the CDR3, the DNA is TGTGCCAGCGCGAGAGGGGGCAATCAGCCCCAGCATTTT.

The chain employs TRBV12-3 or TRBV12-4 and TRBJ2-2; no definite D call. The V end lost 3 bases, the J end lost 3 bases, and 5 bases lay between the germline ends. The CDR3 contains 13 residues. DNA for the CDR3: TGTGCCAGCAGTTTCCGAGACACCGGGGAGCTGTTTTTT. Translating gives CASSFRDTGELFF.

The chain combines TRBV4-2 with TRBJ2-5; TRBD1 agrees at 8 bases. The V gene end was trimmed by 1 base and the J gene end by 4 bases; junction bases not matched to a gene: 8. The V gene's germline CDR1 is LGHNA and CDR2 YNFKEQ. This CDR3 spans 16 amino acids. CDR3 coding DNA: TGTGCCAGCAGCCAAGTATTCGGACAGGGAGGAGAGACCCAGTACTTC. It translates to CASSQVFGQGGETQYF.

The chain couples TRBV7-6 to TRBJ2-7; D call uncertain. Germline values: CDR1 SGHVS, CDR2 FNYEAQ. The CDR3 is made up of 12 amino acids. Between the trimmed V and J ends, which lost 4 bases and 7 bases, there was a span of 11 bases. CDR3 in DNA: TGTGCCAGCAGCTACGACGGTGGGGAGCAGTACGTC. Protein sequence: CASSYDGGEQYV.

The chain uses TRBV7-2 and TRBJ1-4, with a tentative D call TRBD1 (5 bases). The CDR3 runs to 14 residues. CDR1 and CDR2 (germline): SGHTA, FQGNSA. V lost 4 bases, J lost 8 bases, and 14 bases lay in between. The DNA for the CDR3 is TGTGCCAGCAGCTCCTCCGGGGGGTGGGAAAAACTGTTTTTT. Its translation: CASSSSGGWEKLFF.

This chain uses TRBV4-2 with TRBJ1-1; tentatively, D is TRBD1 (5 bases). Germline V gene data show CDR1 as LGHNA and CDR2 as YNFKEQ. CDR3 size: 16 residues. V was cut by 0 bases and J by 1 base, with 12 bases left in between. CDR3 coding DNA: TGTGCCAGCAGCCAAGACCCGACGGGGGAGAACACTGAAGCTTTCTTT. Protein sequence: CASSQDPTGENTEAFF.

The CDR3 is CASSEHTGPNQPQHF. DNA of the CDR3: TGTGCCAGCAGCGAGCACACAGGACCTAATCAGCCCCAGCATTTT. The rearrangement uses TRBV9 and TRBJ1-5; possible D gene TRBD1, 5 bases. The CDR3 totals 15 residues. The germline V gene encodes CDR1 SGDLS and CDR2 YYNGEE. V lost 3 bases to trimming and J lost 4 bases, with 14 bases between them.

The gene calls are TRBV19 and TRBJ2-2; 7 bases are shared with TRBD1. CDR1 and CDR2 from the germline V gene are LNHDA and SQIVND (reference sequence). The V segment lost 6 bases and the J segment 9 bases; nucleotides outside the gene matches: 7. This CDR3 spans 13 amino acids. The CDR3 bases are TGTGCCAGTAGGCCGACAGGGTTCCGGGAGCTGTTTTTT. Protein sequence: CASRPTGFRELFF.

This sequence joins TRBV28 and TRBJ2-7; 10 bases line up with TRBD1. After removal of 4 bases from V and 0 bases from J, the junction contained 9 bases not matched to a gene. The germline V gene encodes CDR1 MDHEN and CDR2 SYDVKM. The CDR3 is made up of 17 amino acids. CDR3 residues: CASSSRGQGGSSYEQYF. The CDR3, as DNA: TGTGCCAGCAGTTCACGCGGACAGGGGGGCAGCTCCTACGAGCAGTACTTC.

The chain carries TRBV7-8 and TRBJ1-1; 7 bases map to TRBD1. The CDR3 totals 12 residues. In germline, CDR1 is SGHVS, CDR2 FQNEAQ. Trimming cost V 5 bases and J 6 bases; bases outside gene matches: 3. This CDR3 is CASSVDRAEAFF. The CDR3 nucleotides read TGTGCCAGCAGCGTAGACAGGGCTGAAGCTTTCTTT.

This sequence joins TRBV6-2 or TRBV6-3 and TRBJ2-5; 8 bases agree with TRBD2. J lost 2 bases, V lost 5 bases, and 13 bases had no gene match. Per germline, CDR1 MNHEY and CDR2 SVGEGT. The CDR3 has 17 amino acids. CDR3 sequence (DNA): TGTGCCAGCAGTCCCCACGGGGGGGCCGAAACACAAGAGACCCAGTACTTC. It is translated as CASSPHGGAETQETQYF.

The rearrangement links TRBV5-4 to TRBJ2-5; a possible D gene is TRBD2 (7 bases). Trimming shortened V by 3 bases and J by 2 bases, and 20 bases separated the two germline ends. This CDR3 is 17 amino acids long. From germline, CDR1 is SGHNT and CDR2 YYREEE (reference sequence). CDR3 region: CASSSVGGGGKQETQYF. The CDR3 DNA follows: TGTGCCAGCAGCTCGGTAGGCGGGGGCGGAAAGCAAGAGACCCAGTACTTC.

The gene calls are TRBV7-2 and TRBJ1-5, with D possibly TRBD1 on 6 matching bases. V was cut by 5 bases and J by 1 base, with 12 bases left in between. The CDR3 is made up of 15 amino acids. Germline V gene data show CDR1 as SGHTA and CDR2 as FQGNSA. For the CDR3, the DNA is TGTGCCAGCAGCCTACAGGGTTGGAGCAATCAGCCCCAGCATTTT. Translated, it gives CASSLQGWSNQPQHF.

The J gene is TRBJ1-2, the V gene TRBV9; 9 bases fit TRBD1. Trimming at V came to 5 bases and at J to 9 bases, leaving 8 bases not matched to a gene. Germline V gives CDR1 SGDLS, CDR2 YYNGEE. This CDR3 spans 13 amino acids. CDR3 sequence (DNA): TGTGCCAGCAGTGGGACAGGGACAGCAAGCTACACCTTC. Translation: CASSGTGTASYTF. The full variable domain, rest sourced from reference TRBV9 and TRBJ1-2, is DSGVTQTPKHLITATGQRVTLRCSPRSGDLSVYWYQQSLDQGLQFLIQYYNGEERAKGNILERFSAQQFPDLHSELNLSSLELGDSALYFCASSGTGTASYTFGSGTRLTVV.

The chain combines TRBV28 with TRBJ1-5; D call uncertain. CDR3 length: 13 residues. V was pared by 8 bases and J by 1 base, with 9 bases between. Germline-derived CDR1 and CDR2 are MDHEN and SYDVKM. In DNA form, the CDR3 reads TGTGCCAGCCACACCCCCAGCAATCAGCCCCAGCATTTT. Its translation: CASHTPSNQPQHF.

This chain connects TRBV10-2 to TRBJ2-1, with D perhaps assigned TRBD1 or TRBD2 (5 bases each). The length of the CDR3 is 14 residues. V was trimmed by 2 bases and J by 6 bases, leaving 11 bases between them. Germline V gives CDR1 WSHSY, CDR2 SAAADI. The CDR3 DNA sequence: TGCGCCAGCAGTGAGGGTGGGACCTTCAATGAGCAGTTCTTC. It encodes CASSEGGTFNEQFF.

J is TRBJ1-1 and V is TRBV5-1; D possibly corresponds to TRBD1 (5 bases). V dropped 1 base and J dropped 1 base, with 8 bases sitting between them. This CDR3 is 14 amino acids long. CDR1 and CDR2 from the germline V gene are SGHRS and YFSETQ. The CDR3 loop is CASSLKQGNTEAFF. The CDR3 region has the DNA TGCGCCAGCAGCTTGAAGCAGGGGAACACTGAAGCTTTCTTT.

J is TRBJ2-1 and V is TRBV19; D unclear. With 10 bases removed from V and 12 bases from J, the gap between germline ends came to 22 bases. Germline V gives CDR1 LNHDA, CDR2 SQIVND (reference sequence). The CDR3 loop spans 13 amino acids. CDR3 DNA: TGTGCCACTGCCCCGCGCCTTCGCGGTACGCAGTTCTTC. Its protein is CATAPRLRGTQFF.

Written as DNA, the CDR3 is TGTGCCAGCAGTGACCAGGGACAGGGCTACGAGCAGTACGTC. Translating it yields CASSDQGQGYEQYV. This sequence joins TRBV2 and TRBJ2-7; 9 bases are a match to TRBD1. Trimming at V came to 3 bases and at J to 3 bases, leaving 3 bases not matched to a gene. This CDR3 has 14 residues. Germline CDR1 and CDR2: SNHLY and FYNNEI.

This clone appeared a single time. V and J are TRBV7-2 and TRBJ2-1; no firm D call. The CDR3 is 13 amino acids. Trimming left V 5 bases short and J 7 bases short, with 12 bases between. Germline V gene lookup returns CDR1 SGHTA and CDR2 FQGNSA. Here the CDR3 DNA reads TGTGCCAGCAGCAAAGAAGTGGGGAATGAGCAGTTCTTC. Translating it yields CASSKEVGNEQFF. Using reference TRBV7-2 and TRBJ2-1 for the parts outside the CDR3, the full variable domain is GAGVSQSPSNKVTEKGKDVELRCDPISGHTALYWYRQSLGQGLEFLIYFQGNSAPDKSGLPSDRFSAERTGGSVSTLTIQRTQQEDSAVYLCASSKEVGNEQFFGPGTRLTVL.

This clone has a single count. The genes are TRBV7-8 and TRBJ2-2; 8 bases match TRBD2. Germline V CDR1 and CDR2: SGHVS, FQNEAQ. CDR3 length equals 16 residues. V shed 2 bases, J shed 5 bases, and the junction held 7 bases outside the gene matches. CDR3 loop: CASSLMAGGVTGELFF. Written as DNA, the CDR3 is TGTGCCAGCAGCTTAATGGCGGGGGGCGTAACCGGGGAGCTGTTTTTT. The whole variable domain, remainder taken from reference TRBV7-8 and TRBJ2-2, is GAGVSQSPRYKVAKRGQDVALRCDPISGHVSLFWYQQALGQGPEFLTYFQNEAQLDKSGLPSDRFFAERPEGSVSTLKIQRTQQEDSAVYLCASSLMAGGVTGELFFGEGSRLTVL.

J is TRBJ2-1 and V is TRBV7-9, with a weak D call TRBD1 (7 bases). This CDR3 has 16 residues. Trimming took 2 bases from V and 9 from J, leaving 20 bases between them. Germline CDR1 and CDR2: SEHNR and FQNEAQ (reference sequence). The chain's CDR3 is CASSLSTQGFGGEQFF. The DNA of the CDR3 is TGTGCCAGCAGCTTAAGCACACAGGGGTTCGGGGGTGAGCAGTTCTTC. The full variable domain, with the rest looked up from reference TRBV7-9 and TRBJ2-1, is DTGVSQNPRHKITKRGQNVTFRCDPISEHNRLYWYRQTLGQGPEFLTYFQNEAQLEKSRLLSDRFSAERPKGSFSTLEIQRTEQGDSAMYLCASSLSTQGFGGEQFFGPGTRLTVL.

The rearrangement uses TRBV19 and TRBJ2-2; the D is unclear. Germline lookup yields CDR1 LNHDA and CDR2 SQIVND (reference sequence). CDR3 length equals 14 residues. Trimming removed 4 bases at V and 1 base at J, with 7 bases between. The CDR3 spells CASSSSWNTGELFF. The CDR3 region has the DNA TGTGCCAGTAGTAGCTCATGGAACACCGGGGAGCTGTTTTTT.

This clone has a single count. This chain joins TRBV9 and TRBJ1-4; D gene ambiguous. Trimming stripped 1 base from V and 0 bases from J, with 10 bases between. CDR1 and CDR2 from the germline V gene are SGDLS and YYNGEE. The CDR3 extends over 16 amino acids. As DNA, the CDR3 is TGTGCCAGCAGCGTACAAGCGACACCAACTAATGAAAAACTGTTTTTT. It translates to CASSVQATPTNEKLFF.